These 24 T cell receptor beta chains share one sample of origin, sequenced in a study of blood T cell repertoires in COVID-19 (dated by TCRdb to about 2020). The library was obtained by the immunoSEQ multiplex PCR assay. Sourced from immuneACCESS, this table was stored by TCRdb with only in-frame sequences that have V and J called. A share of the clones is absent; for the studies checked, an unresolved V gene accounts for under half, and the remainder has no known explanation. This sample gives about 140,000 clones in total; just over 85% of them show up just once. Under 4.5% of the sample is held by the ten biggest clonotypes. Sequencing was performed on PBMCs or T cells enriched from blood (not recorded which). These receptors all come from a man aged 45-60 years who had recovered from COVID-19.

The chain recombines TRBV6-5 with TRBJ2-7, with no clear D. Germline lookup yields CDR1 MNHEY and CDR2 SVGAGI. The CDR3 covers 14 residues. The ends were cut back, 6 bases at V and 1 base at J, with 13 bases in the middle. In DNA, the CDR3 is TGTGCCAGCAGCCAGACCTGGCGGTCCTACGAGCAGTACTTC. Translation: CASSQTWRSYEQYF.

This sequence joins TRBV30 and TRBJ2-3, with TRBD2 matching over 9 bases. The CDR3 consists of 15 residues. The trim removed 5 bases at V and 5 bases at J, leaving 11 bases unmatched. The germline gives CDR1 GTSNPN, CDR2 SVGIG (reference sequence). CDR3 loop: CAWARPSGEGDTQYF. The CDR3, as DNA: TGTGCCTGGGCCCGGCCTAGCGGGGAGGGAGATACGCAGTATTTT.

V is TRBV6-1 and J is TRBJ2-1, with 11 bases lining up with TRBD2. In germline, CDR1 is MNHNS, CDR2 SASEGT. The ends lost 1 base at V and 4 bases at J; junction bases unmatched: 0. This CDR3 region has 15 residues. This chain's CDR3 is CASSEGLAGYNEQFF. CDR3 nucleotides: TGTGCCAGCAGTGAAGGACTAGCGGGGTACAATGAGCAGTTCTTC.

The sample holds one count of this clone. CDR3 amino acids: CATNARRSTQADTQYF. The CDR3 nucleotides are TGTGCCACCAATGCTCGGCGCAGTACCCAGGCAGATACGCAGTATTTT. This sequence joins TRBV15 and TRBJ2-3; no reliable D call. Trimming shortened V by 7 bases and J by 4 bases, and 21 bases separated the two germline ends. CDR1 LNHNV and CDR2 YYDKDF come from the germline V gene (reference sequence). The CDR3 is 16 residues long.

The chain is built from TRBV11-2 and TRBJ1-2; TRBD1 is a possible D gene (6 bases). Trimming removed 5 bases at V and 1 base at J, with 20 bases between. Germline CDR1 reads SGHAT; CDR2 reads FQNNGV. This CDR3 comprises 17 residues. The CDR3 here is CASSVNRGGRNNYGYTF. The CDR3 DNA follows: TGTGCCAGCAGCGTGAATAGGGGGGGACGGAATAACTATGGCTACACCTTC.

This rearrangement joins TRBV18 to TRBJ2-7; 7 nucleotides line up with TRBD2. V gave up 5 bases and J gave up 3 bases; unmatched junction bases: 7. Per germline, CDR1 KGHSH and CDR2 LQKENI. The CDR3 covers 14 residues. The CDR3 reads CASSSTSSNYEQYF. The CDR3 coding sequence is TGTGCCAGCTCATCGACTAGCTCAAACTACGAGCAGTACTTC.

The V call is TRBV28, the J call TRBJ2-3; TRBD1 matches at 7 bases. Germline V lookup: CDR1 MDHEN, CDR2 SYDVKM. This CDR3 has 15 residues. Germline trimming cut 4 bases from V and 3 bases from J; bases unmatched to any gene: 7. In nucleotides, the CDR3 is TGTGCCAGCAGTTACAGGGGAAGGAGAACAGATACGCAGTATTTT. Amino acid sequence: CASSYRGRRTDTQYF. Filled out from reference TRBV28 and TRBJ2-3, the complete variable domain reads DVKVTQSSRYLVKRTGEKVFLECVQDMDHENMFWYRQDPGLGLRLIYFSYDVKMKEKGDIPEGYSVSREKKERFSLILESASTNQTSMYLCASSYRGRRTDTQYFGPGTRLTVL.

The chain carries TRBV14 and TRBJ1-2; D ambiguous. Germline V gene sequence: CDR1 SGHDN, CDR2 FVKESK. CDR3 length equals 19 residues. V was pared by 1 base and J by 0 bases, with 21 bases between. The CDR3 is CASSQAHDSYILANYGYTF. In DNA, the CDR3 is TGTGCCAGCAGCCAAGCTCACGACTCCTACATTTTAGCTAACTATGGCTACACCTTC.

The chain has TRBV15 and TRBJ2-3; 7 nucleotides agree with TRBD1. V gave up 0 bases and J gave up 6 bases; unmatched junction bases: 3. The germline gives CDR1 LNHNV, CDR2 YYDKDF (reference sequence). The CDR3 length is 14 residues. The CDR3 sequence: CATSREGRGDTQYF. The CDR3 DNA is TGTGCCACCAGCAGAGAAGGCAGGGGGGATACGCAGTATTTT. The whole variable domain, remainder taken from reference TRBV15 and TRBJ2-3, is DAMVIQNPRYQVTQFGKPVTLSCSQTLNHNVMYWYQQKSSQAPKLLFHYYDKDFNNEADTPDNFQSRRPNTSFCFLDIRSPGLGDTAMYLCATSREGRGDTQYFGPGTRLTVL.

J is TRBJ2-5 and V is TRBV5-5; a weak D match, TRBD2 (6 bases). Germline V gene data show CDR1 as SGHKS and CDR2 as YYEKEE (reference sequence). The ends were cut back, 1 base at V and 3 bases at J, with 7 bases in the middle. The CDR3 loop spans 13 amino acids. The CDR3: CASSLWGEETQYF. DNA for the CDR3: TGTGCCAGCAGCTTGTGGGGGGAAGAGACCCAGTACTTC.

This rearrangement joins TRBV5-4 to TRBJ2-5; 9 bases map to TRBD1. Per germline, CDR1 SGHNT and CDR2 YYREEE (reference sequence). Trimming at V came to 4 bases and at J to 4 bases, leaving 5 bases not matched to a gene. The CDR3 contains 14 residues. The CDR3, as DNA: TGTGCCAGCAGCCAGGGACAGGGAAGAGAGACCCAGTACTTC. Translated, it gives CASSQGQGRETQYF.

The chain combines TRBV28 with TRBJ1-1; D is unclear. The CDR3 contains 13 residues. Trimming took 6 bases from V and 2 from J, leaving 10 bases between them. Germline V gives CDR1 MDHEN, CDR2 SYDVKM. The CDR3 loop is CASSSGLNTEAFF. CDR3 bases: TGTGCCAGCAGCTCAGGATTAAACACTGAAGCTTTCTTT.

J is TRBJ2-5 and V is TRBV7-9; 13 bases agree with TRBD2. The V gene end was trimmed by 2 bases and the J gene end by 4 bases; junction bases not matched to a gene: 7. From germline, CDR1 is SEHNR and CDR2 FQNEAQ (reference sequence). The CDR3 consists of 17 residues. Here the CDR3 reads CASSLRTSGSIGETQYF. DNA for the CDR3: TGTGCCAGCAGCTTAAGGACTAGCGGGAGTATTGGAGAGACCCAGTACTTC.

This clone was seen just once. The chain employs TRBV7-8 and TRBJ2-7, with D maybe TRBD1 (6 bases). This CDR3 comprises 14 residues. Per germline, CDR1 SGHVS and CDR2 FQNEAQ. The germline V and J ends were trimmed by 2 bases and 1 base, with 9 bases remaining between them. For the CDR3, the DNA is TGTGCCAGCAGCTTAACCGACAGGTCCTACGAGCAGTACGTC. Amino acids: CASSLTDRSYEQYV.

The chain employs TRBV21-1 and TRBJ2-7; the table assigns TRBD1, which was not confirmed against the DNA. TRBV21-1 is assigned pseudogene status. CDR3 length equals 15 residues. The CDR3 region has the DNA TGTGCCAGCAGACAGGGAAACCTCCCTTCTCCCGAGCAGTACGTC. The encoded protein is CASRQGNLPSPEQYV.

This clone was recorded only once. The chain is built from TRBV27 and TRBJ1-3; D not certain. In germline, CDR1 is MNHEY, CDR2 SMNVEV (reference sequence). This CDR3 is 13 amino acids long. Trimming took off 2 bases at V and 0 bases at J, with 2 bases between the two ends. The CDR3 sequence: CASSLLSGNTIYF. For the CDR3, the DNA is TGTGCCAGCAGTTTACTCTCTGGAAACACCATATATTTT.

The chain employs TRBV7-9 and TRBJ1-2; D is unclear. Per the germline V gene, CDR1 is SEHNR and CDR2 is FQNEAQ (reference sequence). Trimming stripped 8 bases from V and 4 bases from J, with 8 bases between. CDR3 length: 11 amino acids. This CDR3 is CASPGVYGYTF. Written as DNA, the CDR3 is TGTGCCAGCCCGGGAGTCTATGGCTACACCTTC.

V usage is TRBV5-1 and J usage is TRBJ2-7; 8 bases map to TRBD1. Germline V gene sequence: CDR1 SGHRS, CDR2 YFSETQ. The CDR3 runs 11 residues. Trimming at V came to 5 bases and at J to 9 bases, leaving 4 bases not matched to a gene. CDR3 region: CASRSDRGQYF. The DNA of the CDR3 is TGCGCCAGCAGGTCCGACAGGGGGCAGTACTTC.

The chain is built from TRBV6-2 or TRBV6-3 and TRBJ2-1; possibly TRBD2 for D (6 bases). CDR1 and CDR2 from the germline V gene are MNHEY and SVGEGT. V was trimmed by 2 bases and J by 5 bases, leaving 13 bases between them. This CDR3 has 15 amino acids. The CDR3, as DNA: TGTGCCAGCAGTTACGTCCTAGCGAAGAACAATGAGCAGTTCTTC. Amino acid sequence: CASSYVLAKNNEQFF.

The V call is TRBV10-1, the J call TRBJ1-4; 7 bases fit TRBD1. J was trimmed by 6 bases and V by 6 bases; bases with no gene match: 4. This CDR3 has 13 amino acids. The germline V gene has CDR1 WNHNN and CDR2 SYGVQD (reference sequence). The CDR3 nucleotides read TGCGCCAGCAGCTACGGGACAGATGAAAAACTGTTTTTT. This codes for CASSYGTDEKLFF.

The chain is built from TRBV5-6 and TRBJ1-1; D gene unclear. This CDR3 spans 15 amino acids. The V end was cut by 0 bases, the J end by 1 base, with 10 bases between. Looked up from germline, CDR1 is SGHDT and CDR2 is YYEEEE. Here the CDR3 DNA reads TGTGCCAGCAGCTTGGCTCTGGGCCCGAACACTGAAGCTTTCTTT. Its translation is CASSLALGPNTEAFF.

This chain links TRBV2 with TRBJ2-5; 7 bases line up with TRBD2. The CDR3 runs to 14 residues. The ends lost 3 bases at V and 5 bases at J; junction bases unmatched: 6. The V gene's germline CDR1 is SNHLY and CDR2 FYNNEI. CDR3: CASSDVLGGETQYF. CDR3 coding DNA: TGTGCCAGCAGTGATGTTCTGGGGGGGGAGACCCAGTACTTC. Drawing the rest from reference TRBV2 and TRBJ2-5, the complete variable domain is EPEVTQTPSHQVTQMGQEVILRCVPISNHLYFYWYRQILGQKVEFLVSFYNNEISEKSEIFDDQFSVERPDGSNFTLKIRSTKLEDSAMYFCASSDVLGGETQYFGPGTRLLVL.

The V gene is TRBV9, the J gene TRBJ1-6, with 7 positions matching TRBD1. The CDR3 covers 15 residues. The trim removed 4 bases at V and 8 bases at J, leaving 9 bases unmatched. The germline V gene has CDR1 SGDLS and CDR2 YYNGEE. CDR3 region: CASSPRTGWDSPLHF. As DNA, the CDR3 is TGTGCCAGCAGCCCCCGGACAGGTTGGGATTCACCCCTCCACTTT.

This chain joins TRBV19 and TRBJ2-1; 9 bases map to TRBD2. This CDR3 comprises 17 residues. V shed 0 bases, J shed 2 bases, and the junction held 5 bases outside the gene matches. The germline gives CDR1 LNHDA, CDR2 SQIVND (reference sequence). This CDR3 is CASSIDQASGTYNEQFF. CDR3 sequence (DNA): TGTGCCAGTAGTATAGATCAGGCTAGCGGGACCTACAATGAGCAGTTCTTC.